These T cell receptor beta chains were read from a single sample in a study of T cells after yellow fever vaccination. From the 5' RACE reads, TCRdb called clonotypes with MiXCR, one entry per CDR3 protein. The data show hundreds of thousands of distinct CDR3 sequences, with approximately 21% seen just once and over 11% held by the top ten. The sequencing here drew on PBMCs, taken 15 days after the yellow fever booster vaccination. These TCRs come from a man aged 30 to 45 who received the YFV17D yellow fever vaccine. CDR3s leave out the opening cysteine and the closing phenylalanine or tryptophan. The D gene is left open where the match is weak.

. | TRBJ2-7 | TRBV7-9 | ASSLEGGGGEQY
TRBD1 | TRBJ1-4 | TRBV28 | ASSRWWDRNEKLF
. | TRBJ2-2 | TRBV20-1 | SAHRGTGELF
. | TRBJ2-1 | TRBV7-9 | ASSSPFEAGQF
. | TRBJ2-7 | TRBV25-1 | ASSESSVYYEQY
TRBD2 | TRBJ2-1 | TRBV14 | ASSTLTSGRAVNEQF
. | TRBJ2-2 | TRBV20-1 | SARNTLRLGGELF
TRBD2 | TRBJ2-4 | TRBV5-1 | ASSILAGAGKNIQY
TRBD2 | TRBJ2-1 | TRBV20-1 | SANLLAGAGYNEQF
TRBD2 | TRBJ2-1 | TRBV6-1 | ASRSTGTSSYNEQF
. | TRBJ2-7 | TRBV18 | ASSNRFEQY
. | TRBJ2-7 | TRBV4-3 | ASSPGSDSYEQY
TRBD2 | TRBJ2-2 | TRBV4-2 | ASSFSGTSGSSGELF
. | TRBJ2-3 | TRBV30 | AWSVQVADTQY
. | TRBJ2-7 | TRBV20-1 | SARDTMGRAYEQY
. | TRBJ2-2 | TRBV10-3 | ASTLAPTGELF
TRBD2 | TRBJ2-1 | TRBV18 | ASSPGTSVNSYNEQF
TRBD1 | TRBJ1-4 | TRBV2 | ASRRDRVMSKLF
. | TRBJ2-5 | TRBV20-1 | SATLRFGETQY
TRBD2 | TRBJ2-2 | TRBV27 | ASSEGLAGTHTGELF
TRBD2 | TRBJ2-1 | TRBV27 | ASSSPRDSGRADWYEQF
TRBD2 | TRBJ2-5 | TRBV4-1 | ASSLSERELAEQETQY
. | TRBJ2-1 | TRBV11-3 | ASSHGTQYNEQF
. | TRBJ2-1 | TRBV7-9 | ASSLEGIGYNEQF
TRBD2 | TRBJ2-1 | TRBV6-5 | ASSYFPGLAGNNEQF